Reported below is one TCR beta chain. Its antigen is unknown. A second PCR of about 6 to 12 cycles used a sample-barcoded 5' primer and a J-beta primer mix. Each cDNA molecule was tagged by a template-switch adaptor that had 12 random nucleotides. TCRdb re-called the 5' RACE reads through MiXCR, storing one row per CDR3 protein. This table has approximately 940,000 distinct CDR3 sequences, 40% to 60% appearing once. These data originate in a study of blood T cells in healthy people across ages. Whole-study context: About one barcoded beta molecule per two T cells was captured by template switching. Findings of the study overall: Researchers deemed the diversity estimates from one million T cells underestimates. Without sorted subsets, naive and antigen-experienced compartments could not be conclusively compared.

Sequenced: blood. The receptor's source is a man aged 25 to 40 in good health.

The CDR3 region has the DNA TGTGCCAGCAGCTTAGGGAGATGGGCGACCCAAGAGACCCAGTACTTC. Translated: CASSLGRWATQETQYF. The rearrangement joins TRBV7-2 to TRBJ2-5; D unclear. The ends were cut back, 1 base at V and 1 base at J, with 13 bases in the middle. CDR1 SGHTA and CDR2 FQGNSA come from the germline V gene. The CDR3 runs 16 residues.